These T cell receptor beta chains were read from a single sample in a study of blood T cell repertoires in COVID-19. TCRdb's table, derived via immunoSEQ multiplex PCR, lists solely in-frame clones and lacks some. The sample has under 500,000 clones, around 87% seen once; the top ten hold 1.1%. The specimen sequenced was PBMCs or T cells enriched from blood (not recorded which). Receptors were obtained from a man aged 25 to 40 who had recovered from COVID-19. Both conserved end residues are part of each CDR3. D genes are given only for firm matches. Size is omitted from some rows. Given values are once, few, many or a class for expanded clones.

>TRBV7-9|TRBJ2-5|.|.
TGTGCCAGCAGCGAGGACAGCCGTTTGATGGTGACCCAGTACTTC
CASSEDSRLMVTQYF
>TRBV2|TRBJ1-1|.|.
TGTGCCAGCAGTGGCAGGGAGGGAGCTGAAGCTTTCTTT
CASSGREGAEAFF
>TRBV15|TRBJ2-5|TRBD1|.
TGTGCCACCAGCAGGGACAGGGCGCAAGAGACCCAGTACTTC
CATSRDRAQETQYF
>TRBV3-1/TRBV3-2|TRBJ1-3|.|.
TGTGCCAGCAGCCCCCATAGATATTCTGGAAACACCATATATTTT
CASSPHRYSGNTIYF
>TRBV3-1/TRBV3-2|TRBJ2-1|.|.
TGTGCCAGCAGCCATTTAACAGGGAAACCCTTCAATGAGCAGTTCTTC
CASSHLTGKPFNEQFF
>TRBV12-3/TRBV12-4|TRBJ2-7|.|once
TGTGCCAGCAGTTTCGACTTCGACTACGAGCAGTACTTC
CASSFDFDYEQYF
>TRBV7-2|TRBJ2-2|.|.
TGTGCCAGCAGCGTCCCCCAGGACTACACCGGGGAGCTGTTTTTT
CASSVPQDYTGELFF
>TRBV14|TRBJ1-6|.|.
TGTGCCAGCAGCCAAGAAAGGAGTTCACCCCTCCACTTT
CASSQERSSPLHF
>TRBV27|TRBJ1-5|.|.
TGTGCCAGCAGTTTTCAGGGGAGCAATCAGCCCCAGCATTTT
CASSFQGSNQPQHF
>TRBV5-1|TRBJ2-2|.|.
TGCGCCAGCAGCTTACAGGGCGGGAGCCTGAACACCGGGGAGCTGTTTTTT
CASSLQGGSLNTGELFF
>TRBV18|TRBJ2-5|TRBD1|.
TGTGCCAGCTCACCCCCGGACAGGAGGGAGACCCAGTACTTC
CASSPPDRRETQYF
>TRBV28|TRBJ2-7|TRBD2|.
TGTGCCAGCCGAACTAGCGGGAGGGAGCAGTACTTC
CASRTSGREQYF
>TRBV29-1|TRBJ2-7|TRBD2|.
TGCAGCGTTGTTAGCAGCGGGAGCTACGAGCAGTACTTC
CSVVSSGSYEQYF
>TRBV28|TRBJ2-7|TRBD1|.
TGTGCCAGCAGACGACAGGGAAACTACGAGCAGTACTTC
CASRRQGNYEQYF
>TRBV12-5|TRBJ2-1|TRBD1|.
TGTGCTAGTGGTTTCGACAGGGGACTCTACAATGAGCAGTTCTTC
CASGFDRGLYNEQFF
>TRBV7-9|TRBJ1-2|.|.
TGTGCCAGCAGCCGTTCCCCGACAGGATCTTATGGCTACACCTTC
CASSRSPTGSYGYTF
>TRBV7-9|TRBJ1-2|.|.
TGTGCCAGCAGCTGGGTCCCTAGGGGGGGCTACACCTTC
CASSWVPRGGYTF
>TRBV5-1|TRBJ1-2|.|.
TGCGCCAGCAGCTTCTTAGCAGGGGCGGAATATGGCTACACCTTC
CASSFLAGAEYGYTF
>TRBV4-2|TRBJ1-1|.|.
TGTGCCAGCAGCCAAGACCAGTACGAAGCTTTCTTT
CASSQDQYEAFF
>TRBV15|TRBJ1-1|.|.
TGTGCCACCAGCACCACTCGGGGAGCGAACACTGAAGCTTTCTTT
CATSTTRGANTEAFF
>TRBV27|TRBJ2-1|TRBD2|.
TGTGCCAGCAGTTTCAGGCAGGGACTAGAATACAATGAGCAGTTCTTC
CASSFRQGLEYNEQFF
>TRBV27|TRBJ2-2|.|.
TGTGCCAGCAGTCCCGGGACTTTGAACACCGGGGAGCTGTTTTTT
CASSPGTLNTGELFF
>TRBV9|TRBJ1-4|.|few
TGTGCCAGCAGCGCCTATAACGGTGAAAAACTGTTTTTT
CASSAYNGEKLFF
>TRBV6-6|TRBJ1-2|.|.
TGTGCCAGCAGCCCGGGAGGATCTGGCTACACCTTC
CASSPGGSGYTF
>TRBV12-5|TRBJ1-2|.|once
TGTGCTAGTGGCACGGACGGTACTAGCTATGGCTACACCTTC
CASGTDGTSYGYTF
>TRBV30|TRBJ2-5|TRBD2|.
TGTGCCTGGGCAGGACTAGCGGAGACCCAGTACTTC
CAWAGLAETQYF
>TRBV10-3|TRBJ1-2|TRBD1|.
TGTGCCACCCGGACAGGAACCTATGGCTACACCTTC
CATRTGTYGYTF
>TRBV19|TRBJ2-2|.|.
TGTGCCAGTAGTAAAGACGAGTACGGGGAGCTGTTTTTT
CASSKDEYGELFF
>TRBV5-6|TRBJ1-6|.|.
TGTGCCAGCACCCTGGCCCAGGGAACAAATTCACCCCTCCACTTT
CASTLAQGTNSPLHF
>TRBV18|TRBJ1-3|TRBD1|.
TGTGCCAGCTCACCGGGGACAGCCCGCTCTGGAAACACCATATATTTT
CASSPGTARSGNTIYF
>TRBV28|TRBJ1-4|TRBD1|.
TGTGCCAGCAGTGTAACAGGGGGCGATGAAAAACTGTTTTTT
CASSVTGGDEKLFF
>TRBV3-1/TRBV3-2|TRBJ2-5|.|.
TGTGCCAGCAGCCAAACTGGTAGCACGGGGGAGACCCAGTACTTC
CASSQTGSTGETQYF
>TRBV5-4|TRBJ2-6|.|once
TGTGCCAGCAGCGGCAACAGGGCTGGGGCCAACGTCCTGACTTTC
CASSGNRAGANVLTF
>TRBV19|TRBJ2-2|TRBD1|.
TGTGCCAGTGGACAGGGGAACACCGGGGAGCTGTTTTTT
CASGQGNTGELFF
>TRBV4-1|TRBJ1-1|TRBD1|few
TGCGCCAGCGAACCGCCGGGACAGGGTGAAGCTTTCTTT
CASEPPGQGEAFF
>TRBV20-1|TRBJ1-1|.|.
TGCAGTGCTAGTACGCAGGGGACATCAATGAACACTGAAGCTTTCTTT
CSASTQGTSMNTEAFF
>TRBV11-2|TRBJ1-5|TRBD1|.
TGTGCCAGCAGCCCGGGACAGGGGATAGGTAATCAGCCCCAGCATTTT
CASSPGQGIGNQPQHF
>TRBV18|TRBJ1-4|TRBD1|.
TGTGCCAGCTCACTACGTCCGGGACAGGGGGATGAAAAACTGTTTTTT
CASSLRPGQGDEKLFF
>TRBV6-5|TRBJ1-4|TRBD1|.
TGTGCCAGCAGACCGGGACAGCTGAATGAAAAACTGTTTTTT
CASRPGQLNEKLFF
>TRBV18|TRBJ1-5|.|.
TGTGCCAGCTCACCACCGAACATCGATAGCAATCAGCCCCAGCATTTT
CASSPPNIDSNQPQHF
>TRBV19|TRBJ2-1|.|.
TGTGCCAGTAGTCAGACTAGCTACAATGAGCAGTTCTTC
CASSQTSYNEQFF
>TRBV13|TRBJ2-1|.|.
TGTGCCAGCAGCTCGAGGACAGAGCAGTTCTTC
CASSSRTEQFF
>TRBV7-2|TRBJ1-1|TRBD1|.
TGTGCCAGCAGCTTAGCTGGGACAGGAGGTGTAGCTTTCTTT
CASSLAGTGGVAFF
>TRBV27|TRBJ2-7|TRBD1|once
TGTGCCAGCAGTTCTCACCCGGGACAGGGCTCCTACGAGCAGTACTTC
CASSSHPGQGSYEQYF
>TRBV5-1|TRBJ2-1|.|.
TGCGCCAGCAGCTTGGACAGGTCGGACAATGAGCAGTTCTTC
CASSLDRSDNEQFF
>TRBV7-2|TRBJ2-3|.|.
TGTGCCAGCAGCCCCCGGACGGGGAGCACAGATACGCAGTATTTT
CASSPRTGSTDTQYF
>TRBV23-1|TRBJ2-3|.|few
TGCGCCAGCAGTCAATCGGTTGCTCGGGGGACAGATACGCAGTATTTT
CASSQSVARGTDTQYF
>TRBV10-3|TRBJ2-1|.|.
TGTGCCATCAGTGAGACCGAGCGCCAAACCCTCCCTGCCTGGCGCAATGAGCAGTTCTTC
CAISETERQTLPAWRNEQFF
>TRBV3-1/TRBV3-2|TRBJ1-5|.|.
TGTGCCAGCAGCCAGGCTGAGGGGCCCCAGCATTTT
CASSQAEGPQHF
>TRBV3-1/TRBV3-2|TRBJ2-1|TRBD2|.
TGTGCCAGCAGCCAAGAGCGGCTAGCGGGTCAGAGCTCCTACAATGAGCAGTTCTTC
CASSQERLAGQSSYNEQFF
>TRBV6-5|TRBJ2-7|.|.
TGTGCCAGCAGTTATGTGCAGGCTGCCCACGAGCAGTACTTC
CASSYVQAAHEQYF